The clone carrying this T cell receptor (beta chain) was recorded many times. Time point noted: newly diagnosed GD, antithyroid drugs for less than 3 months. PBMC-extracted RNA yielded the TCR library. The record originates from a study of regulatory T cells in long-lasting Graves disease. CDR3 length equals 14 residues. Germline loops: CDR1 GTSNPN, CDR2 SVGIG (reference sequence). The germline V and J ends were trimmed by 4 bases and 3 bases, with 16 bases remaining between them. TCR beta libraries were built with iRepertoire HTBI primers and Arm-PCR of CDR3 regions. As handled by the study authors: The samples yielded approximately 62 TRBV and 14 TRBJ segments. TCRdb reanalysed the multiplex PCR reads using MiXCR and keeps one entry per CDR3 protein. The V and J calls and clone size are TCRdb's, not the authors'. This sample has roughly 440,000 distinct CDR3 sequences, with around 17% found just once.

The sample was also linked to a second study, of T cells in Graves' hyperthyroidism and ophthalmopathy.

This TCR came from a woman aged 18-29 years with Graves disease. The chain links TRBV30 to TRBJ2-7; perhaps TRBD2 as D (7 bases). Sequenced material: peripheral blood mononuclear cells (PBMCs), taken at new diagnosis, from a patient treated with antithyroid drugs. The CDR3 reads CAWKGGGRGYEQYF. The CDR3 DNA reads as TGTGCCTGGAAGGGGGGCGGGAGAGGCTACGAGCAGTACTTC.